A selection of T cell receptor beta chains follows, all from one sample in a study of T cell responses to AZD1222 COVID-19 vaccine. The data were produced by immunoSEQ multiplex PCR, yet TCRdb's version contains in-frame clones alone and is incomplete. The table shows about 120,000 clones, with more than 85% occurring only once. Sample: peripheral blood, taken on day 0 of AZD1222 vaccination. Receptors originate from an adult in good health. Both conserved end residues are part of each CDR3. The order of the fields is V gene, CDR3 length, J gene, clone size, D gene, CDR3 protein, CDR3 DNA. D genes are given only for firm matches. Part of the rows lack a size; the others show once, few, many or a class for expanded clones.

>TRBV6-5|15|TRBJ1-5|.|.
CASSKGFYSNQPQHF
TGTGCCAGCAGCAAGGGGTTCTATAGCAATCAGCCCCAGCATTTT
>TRBV7-2|16|TRBJ2-2|.|TRBD1
CASSSRTGANTGELFF
TGTGCCAGCAGCTCCCGGACAGGGGCGAATACCGGGGAGCTGTTTTTT
>TRBV5-4|14|TRBJ1-1|.|TRBD1
CASSFRGGLTEAFF
TGTGCCAGCAGCTTTAGAGGGGGCCTCACTGAAGCTTTCTTT
>TRBV24-1|13|TRBJ1-2|.|.
CATSESGVYGYTF
TGTGCCACCAGTGAATCAGGAGTCTATGGCTACACCTTC
>TRBV13|15|TRBJ2-3|.|TRBD2
CASRRLAGATDTQYF
TGTGCCAGCAGAAGGCTAGCGGGGGCCACAGATACGCAGTATTTT
>TRBV11-3|14|TRBJ2-7|.|TRBD2
CASSLEWGGNEQYF
TGTGCCAGCAGCTTAGAGTGGGGGGGGAACGAGCAGTACTTC
>TRBV5-4|16|TRBJ2-1|.|TRBD2
CASSVPTSDAYNEQFF
TGTGCCAGCAGCGTCCCGACTAGCGACGCCTACAATGAGCAGTTCTTC
>TRBV4-1|15|TRBJ1-2|.|TRBD1
CASSQVSGQEYGYTF
TGCGCCAGCAGCCAAGTCTCGGGACAGGAATATGGCTACACCTTC
>TRBV25-1|17|TRBJ2-1|.|.
CASSEVVIGGAQFGQFF
TGTGCCAGCAGTGAAGTAGTAATTGGCGGAGCCCAATTTGGGCAGTTCTTC
>TRBV7-9|17|TRBJ2-1|once|.
CASSPDWGEASYNEQFF
TGTGCCAGCAGCCCCGACTGGGGGGAAGCCTCCTACAATGAGCAGTTCTTC
>TRBV5-1|14|TRBJ2-3|once|.
CASSGRDRWDTQYF
TGCGCCAGCAGCGGCCGGGACCGTTGGGATACGCAGTATTTT
>TRBV2|14|TRBJ1-5|.|TRBD1
CASSETGTGQPQHF
TGTGCCAGCAGTGAGACAGGGACCGGTCAGCCCCAGCATTTT
>TRBV5-4|15|TRBJ2-7|.|.
CASSLDGVPPYEQYF
TGTGCCAGCAGCCTTGATGGGGTTCCACCCTACGAGCAGTACTTC
>TRBV12-3/TRBV12-4|12|TRBJ1-5|.|.
CASSFAGPPQHF
TGTGCCAGCAGTTTTGCGGGACCGCCCCAGCATTTT